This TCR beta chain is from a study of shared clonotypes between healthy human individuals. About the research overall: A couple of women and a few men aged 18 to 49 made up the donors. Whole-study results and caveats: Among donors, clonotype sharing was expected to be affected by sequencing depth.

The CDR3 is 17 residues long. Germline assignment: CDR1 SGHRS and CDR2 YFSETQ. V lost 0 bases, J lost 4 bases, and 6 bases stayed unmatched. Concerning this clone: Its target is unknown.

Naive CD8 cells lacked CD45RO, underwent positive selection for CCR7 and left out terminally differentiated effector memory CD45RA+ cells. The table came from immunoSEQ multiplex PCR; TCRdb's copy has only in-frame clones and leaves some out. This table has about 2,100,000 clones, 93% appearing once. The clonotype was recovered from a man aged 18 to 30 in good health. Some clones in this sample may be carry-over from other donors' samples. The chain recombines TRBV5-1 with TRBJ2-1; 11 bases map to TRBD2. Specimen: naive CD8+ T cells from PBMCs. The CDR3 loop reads CASSLADSGRAYNEQFF. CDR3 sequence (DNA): TGCGCCAGCAGCTTGGCGGATAGCGGGAGGGCGTACAATGAGCAGTTCTTC.